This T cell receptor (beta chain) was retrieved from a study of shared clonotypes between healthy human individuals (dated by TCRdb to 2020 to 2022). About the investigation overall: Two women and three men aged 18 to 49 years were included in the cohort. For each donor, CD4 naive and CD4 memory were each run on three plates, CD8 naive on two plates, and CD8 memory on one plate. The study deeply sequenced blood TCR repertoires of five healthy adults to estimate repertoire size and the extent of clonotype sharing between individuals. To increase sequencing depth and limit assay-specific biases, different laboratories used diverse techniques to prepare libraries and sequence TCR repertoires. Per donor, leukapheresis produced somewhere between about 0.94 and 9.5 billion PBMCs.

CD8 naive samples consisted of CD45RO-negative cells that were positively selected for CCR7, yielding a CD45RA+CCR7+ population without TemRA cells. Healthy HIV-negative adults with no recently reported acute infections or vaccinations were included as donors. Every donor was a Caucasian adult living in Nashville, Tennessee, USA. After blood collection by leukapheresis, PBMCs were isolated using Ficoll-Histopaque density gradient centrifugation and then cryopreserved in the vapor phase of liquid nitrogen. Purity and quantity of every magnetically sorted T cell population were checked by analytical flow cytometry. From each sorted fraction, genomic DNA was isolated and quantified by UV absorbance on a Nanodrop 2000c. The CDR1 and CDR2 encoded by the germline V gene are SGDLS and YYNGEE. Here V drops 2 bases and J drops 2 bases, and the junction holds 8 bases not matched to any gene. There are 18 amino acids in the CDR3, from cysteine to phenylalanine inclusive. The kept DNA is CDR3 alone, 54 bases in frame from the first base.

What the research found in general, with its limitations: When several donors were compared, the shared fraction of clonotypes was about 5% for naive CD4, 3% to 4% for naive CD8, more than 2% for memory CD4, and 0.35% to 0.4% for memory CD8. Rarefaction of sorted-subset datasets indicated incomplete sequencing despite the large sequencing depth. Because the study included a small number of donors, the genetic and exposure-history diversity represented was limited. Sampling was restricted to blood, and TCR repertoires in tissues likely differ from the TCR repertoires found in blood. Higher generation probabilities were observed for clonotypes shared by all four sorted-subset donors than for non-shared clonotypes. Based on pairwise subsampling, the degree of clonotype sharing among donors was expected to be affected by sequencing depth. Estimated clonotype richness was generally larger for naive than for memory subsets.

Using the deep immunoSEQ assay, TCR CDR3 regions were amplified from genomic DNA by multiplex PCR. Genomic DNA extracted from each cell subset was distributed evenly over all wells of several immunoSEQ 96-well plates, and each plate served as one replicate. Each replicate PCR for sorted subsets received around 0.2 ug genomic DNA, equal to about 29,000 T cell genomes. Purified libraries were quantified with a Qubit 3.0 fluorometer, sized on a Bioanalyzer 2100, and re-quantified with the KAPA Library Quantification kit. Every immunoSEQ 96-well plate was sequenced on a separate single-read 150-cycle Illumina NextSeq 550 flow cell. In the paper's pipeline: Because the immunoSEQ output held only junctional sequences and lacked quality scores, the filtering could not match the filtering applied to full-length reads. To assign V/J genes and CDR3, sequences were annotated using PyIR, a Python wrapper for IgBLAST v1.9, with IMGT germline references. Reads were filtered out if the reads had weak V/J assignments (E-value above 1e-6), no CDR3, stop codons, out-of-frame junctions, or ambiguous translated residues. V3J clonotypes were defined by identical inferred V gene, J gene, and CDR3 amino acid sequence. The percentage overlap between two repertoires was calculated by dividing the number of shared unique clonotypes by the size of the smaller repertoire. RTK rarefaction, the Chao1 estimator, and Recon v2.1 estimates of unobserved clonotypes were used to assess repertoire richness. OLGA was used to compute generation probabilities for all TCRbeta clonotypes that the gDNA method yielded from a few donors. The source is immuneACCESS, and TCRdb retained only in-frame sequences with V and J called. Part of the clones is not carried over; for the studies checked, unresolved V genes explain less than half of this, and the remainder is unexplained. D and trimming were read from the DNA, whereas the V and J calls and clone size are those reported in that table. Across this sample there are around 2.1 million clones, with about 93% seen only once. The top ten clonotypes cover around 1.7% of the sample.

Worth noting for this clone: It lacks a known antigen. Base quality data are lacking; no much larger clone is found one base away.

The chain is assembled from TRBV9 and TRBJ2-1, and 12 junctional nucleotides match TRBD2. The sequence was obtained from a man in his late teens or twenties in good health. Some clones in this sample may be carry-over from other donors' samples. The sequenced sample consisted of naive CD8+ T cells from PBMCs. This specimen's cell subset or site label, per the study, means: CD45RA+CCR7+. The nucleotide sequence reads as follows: TGTGCCAGCAGCGTGACTAGCGGGAGAACTCCAACCTACAATGAGCAGTTCTTC. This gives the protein CASSVTSGRTPTYNEQFF.